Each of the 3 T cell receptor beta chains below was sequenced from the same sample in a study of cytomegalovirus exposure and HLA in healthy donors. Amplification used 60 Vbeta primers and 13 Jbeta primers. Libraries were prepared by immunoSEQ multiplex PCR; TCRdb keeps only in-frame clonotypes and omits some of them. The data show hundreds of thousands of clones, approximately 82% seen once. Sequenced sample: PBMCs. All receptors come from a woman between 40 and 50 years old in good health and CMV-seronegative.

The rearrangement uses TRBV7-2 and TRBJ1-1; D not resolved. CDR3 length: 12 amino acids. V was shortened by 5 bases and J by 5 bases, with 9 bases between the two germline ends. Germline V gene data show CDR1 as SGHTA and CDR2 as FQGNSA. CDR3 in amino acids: CASSHPRTEAFF. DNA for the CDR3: TGTGCCAGCAGCCACCCCCGGACTGAAGCTTTCTTT. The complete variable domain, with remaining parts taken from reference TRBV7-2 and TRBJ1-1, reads GAGVSQSPSNKVTEKGKDVELRCDPISGHTALYWYRQSLGQGLEFLIYFQGNSAPDKSGLPSDRFSAERTGGSVSTLTIQRTQQEDSAVYLCASSHPRTEAFFGQGTRLTVV.

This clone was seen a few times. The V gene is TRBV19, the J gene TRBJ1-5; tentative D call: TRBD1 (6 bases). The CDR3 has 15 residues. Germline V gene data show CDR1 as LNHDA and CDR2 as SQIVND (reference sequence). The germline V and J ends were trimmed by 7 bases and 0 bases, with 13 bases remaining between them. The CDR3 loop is CASKTGTHSNQPQHF. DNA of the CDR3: TGTGCCAGTAAGACCGGGACACATAGCAATCAGCCCCAGCATTTT.

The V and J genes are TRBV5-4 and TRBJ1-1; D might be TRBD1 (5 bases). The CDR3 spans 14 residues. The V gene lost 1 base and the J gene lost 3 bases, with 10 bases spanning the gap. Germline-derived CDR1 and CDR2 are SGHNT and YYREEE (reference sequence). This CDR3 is CASSLPGKDTEAFF. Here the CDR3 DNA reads TGTGCCAGCAGCTTGCCAGGGAAGGACACTGAAGCTTTCTTT.